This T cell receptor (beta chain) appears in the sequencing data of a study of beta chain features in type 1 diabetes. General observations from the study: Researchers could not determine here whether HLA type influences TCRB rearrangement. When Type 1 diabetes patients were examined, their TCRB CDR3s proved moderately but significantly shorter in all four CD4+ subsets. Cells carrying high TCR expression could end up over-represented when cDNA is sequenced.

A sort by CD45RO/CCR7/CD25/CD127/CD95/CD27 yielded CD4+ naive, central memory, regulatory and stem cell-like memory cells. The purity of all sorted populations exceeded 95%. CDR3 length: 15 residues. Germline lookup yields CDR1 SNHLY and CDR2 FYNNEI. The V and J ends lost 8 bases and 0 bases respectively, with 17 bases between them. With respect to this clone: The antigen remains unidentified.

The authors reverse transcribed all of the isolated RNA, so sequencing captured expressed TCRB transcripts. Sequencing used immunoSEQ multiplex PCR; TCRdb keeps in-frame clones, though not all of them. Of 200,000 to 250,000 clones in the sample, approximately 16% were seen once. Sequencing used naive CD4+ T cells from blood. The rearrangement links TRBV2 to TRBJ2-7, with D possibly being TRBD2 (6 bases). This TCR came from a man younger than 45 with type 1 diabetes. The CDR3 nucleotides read TGTGCCAGCGCGGGGCGACAGATGAGCTCCTACGAGCAGTACTTC. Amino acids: CASAGRQMSSYEQYF. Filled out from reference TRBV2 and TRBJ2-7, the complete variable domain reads EPEVTQTPSHQVTQMGQEVILRCVPISNHLYFYWYRQILGQKVEFLVSFYNNEISEKSEIFDDQFSVERPDGSNFTLKIRSTKLEDSAMYFCASAGRQMSSYEQYFGPGTRLTVT.